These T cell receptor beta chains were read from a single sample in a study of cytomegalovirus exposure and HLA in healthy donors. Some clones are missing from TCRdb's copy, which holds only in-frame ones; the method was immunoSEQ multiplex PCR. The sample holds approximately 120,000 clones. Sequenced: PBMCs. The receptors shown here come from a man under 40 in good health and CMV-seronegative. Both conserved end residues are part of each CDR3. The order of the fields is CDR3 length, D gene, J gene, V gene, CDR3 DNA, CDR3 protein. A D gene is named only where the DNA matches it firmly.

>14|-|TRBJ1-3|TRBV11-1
TGTGCCAGCAGCTTAGAGCCTTTTGGAAACACCATATATTTT
CASSLEPFGNTIYF
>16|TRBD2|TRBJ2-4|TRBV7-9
TGTGCCAGCAGCCCCCCTAGCGGGAGGGGGGTACGCATTCAGTACTTC
CASSPPSGRGVRIQYF
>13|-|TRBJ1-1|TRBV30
TGTGCCTGGACCCAGGGGACGAACACTGAAGCTTTCTTT
CAWTQGTNTEAFF
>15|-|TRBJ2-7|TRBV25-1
TGTGCCAGCACCAGCCGGGACACGGACTCCTACGAGCAGTACTTC
CASTSRDTDSYEQYF
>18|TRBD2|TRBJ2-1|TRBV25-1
TGTGCCAGCAGTGGGGGACTAGCGGGAGGGCTCTCCTACAATGAGCAGTTCTTC
CASSGGLAGGLSYNEQFF
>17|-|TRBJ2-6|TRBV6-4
TGTGCCAGCAGTGACACCCCGGACAGCTCTGGGGCCAACGTCCTGACTTTC
CASSDTPDSSGANVLTF
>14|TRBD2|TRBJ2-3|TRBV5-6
TGTGCCAGCAGCTTGGTGCGGGGGGCCGATACGCAGTATTTT
CASSLVRGADTQYF
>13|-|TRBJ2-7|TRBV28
TGTGCCAGCAGTTTAAGCTCTCCCTACGAGCAGTACTTC
CASSLSSPYEQYF
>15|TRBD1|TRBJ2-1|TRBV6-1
TGTGCCAGCAGTCCCGGGACAGGGGACTACAATGAGCAGTTCTTC
CASSPGTGDYNEQFF
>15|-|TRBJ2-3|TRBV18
TGTGCCAGCTCACCGGGTGAGGCCACCTCCGGAACGCAGTATTTT
CASSPGEATSGTQYF
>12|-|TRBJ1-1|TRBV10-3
TGTGCCATCAGTGACGGCGGGGCTGAAGCTTTCTTT
CAISDGGAEAFF
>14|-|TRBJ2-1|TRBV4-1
TGCGCCAGCGGTCCTGGCCCTTCCTACAATGAGCAGTTCTTC
CASGPGPSYNEQFF
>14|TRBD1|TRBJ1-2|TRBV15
TGTGCCACCAGCAGCTCCGGGACAGTCTATGGCTACACCTTC
CATSSSGTVYGYTF
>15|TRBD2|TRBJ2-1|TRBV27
TGTGCCAGCAGTTTGGAACTAGCGGGAAACAATGAGCAGTTCTTC
CASSLELAGNNEQFF
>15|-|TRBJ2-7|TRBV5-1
TGCGCCAGCAGCGTACCCAGGGGTTCCTCTTACGAGCAGTACTTC
CASSVPRGSSYEQYF
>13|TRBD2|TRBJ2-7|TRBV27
TGTGCCAGCAGTTTAAGCGGGAACTACGAGCAGTACTTC
CASSLSGNYEQYF
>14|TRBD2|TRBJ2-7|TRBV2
TGTGCCAGCAGTGGGACTAGCGGGGGCTACGAGCAGTACTTC
CASSGTSGGYEQYF
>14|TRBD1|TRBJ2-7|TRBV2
TGTGCCAGCAGGGGGACAGGGGGCCTGGGCGAGCAGTACTTC
CASRGTGGLGEQYF
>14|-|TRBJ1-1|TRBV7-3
TGTGCCAGCTCGGGTGGGGGGGCTGACACTGAAGCTTTCTTT
CASSGGGADTEAFF
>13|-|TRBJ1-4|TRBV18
TGTGCCAGCTCACCAGGGCAGGGGGAAAAACTGTTTTTT
CASSPGQGEKLFF
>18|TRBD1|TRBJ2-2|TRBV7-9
TGTGCCAGCAGCGGCTTGGGGGACAGGGAGCGGAACACCGGGGAGCTGTTTTTT
CASSGLGDRERNTGELFF
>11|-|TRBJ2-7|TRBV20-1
TGCAGTGCTCCGACAGCCTACGAGCAGTACTTC
CSAPTAYEQYF
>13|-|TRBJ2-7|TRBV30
TGTGCCTGGAGTTCCGGGTGGTCCTACGAGCAGTACTTC
CAWSSGWSYEQYF
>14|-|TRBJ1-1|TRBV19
TGTGCCAGTAGTATGGGAGGACTGAACACTGAAGCTTTCTTT
CASSMGGLNTEAFF
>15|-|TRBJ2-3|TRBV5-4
TGTGCCAGCAGCTCCGGCCCAACTAGCACGGATACGCAGTATTTT
CASSSGPTSTDTQYF
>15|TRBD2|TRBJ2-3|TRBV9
TGTGCAAGCGGATCGGGACTAGGGCTCACAGATACGCAGTATTTT
CASGSGLGLTDTQYF
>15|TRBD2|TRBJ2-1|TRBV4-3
TGCGCCAGCAGCCAAGAAGGAAGCGGGAGCAATGAGCAGTTCTTC
CASSQEGSGSNEQFF
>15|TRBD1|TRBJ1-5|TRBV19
TGTGCCAGTAGGTGGTCAGGGGGTAGCAATCAGCCCCAGCATTTT
CASRWSGGSNQPQHF
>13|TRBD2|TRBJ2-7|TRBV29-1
TGCAGCTACAATCTAGCGGGGGCTCTCGAGCAGTACTTC
CSYNLAGALEQYF
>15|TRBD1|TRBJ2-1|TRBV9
TGTGCCAGCAGCGCGCGGGACAGGGCCTACAATGAGCAGTTCTTC
CASSARDRAYNEQFF
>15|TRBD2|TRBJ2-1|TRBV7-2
TGTGCCAGCAGCAAACGAGCGGGGGGCGACAATGAGCAGTTCTTC
CASSKRAGGDNEQFF
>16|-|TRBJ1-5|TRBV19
TGTGCCAGTAGTATCCTCCCCGGGCAGGGCAGACAGCCCCAGCATTTT
CASSILPGQGRQPQHF